The 14 T cell receptor beta chains given below trace back to one sample, sequenced in a study of blood T cell repertoires in COVID-19. Method: immunoSEQ multiplex PCR; TCRdb's copy keeps in-frame clones and lacks some. This table holds fewer than 400,000 clones, around 87% found once. The sequencing sample was made of peripheral blood. The receptors shown here come from a human donor in a cohort sampled during active COVID-19.

This chain uses TRBV24-1 with TRBJ2-7; 11 nucleotides match TRBD2. The J segment lost 1 base and the V segment lost 0 bases, leaving 10 bases of the junction unmatched. Germline CDR1 reads KGHDR; CDR2 reads SFDVKD. The CDR3 consists of 19 residues. The CDR3 DNA reads TGTGCCACCAGTGATTTGGGGGGAGAGGGGACTAGCGGATCCTACGAGCAGTACTTC. Translation: CATSDLGGEGTSGSYEQYF.

The sample holds a few counts of this clone. This rearrangement joins TRBV6-5 to TRBJ1-2; 8 positions match TRBD1. This CDR3 spans 15 amino acids. Trimming cost V 5 bases and J 5 bases; bases outside gene matches: 10. Germline assignment: CDR1 MNHEY and CDR2 SVGAGI. CDR3 sequence reads: CASSTGDRQLYGYTF. The CDR3 nucleotides are TGTGCCAGCAGTACGGGGGACAGGCAACTTTATGGCTACACCTTC.

The chain combines TRBV7-2 with TRBJ2-7, with a possible D match to TRBD1 (5 bases). V dropped 0 bases and J dropped 1 base, with 10 bases sitting between them. The germline gives CDR1 SGHTA, CDR2 FQGNSA. The CDR3 is 15 amino acids. CDR3 sequence reads: CASSLAQGISYEQYF. CDR3 nucleotides: TGTGCCAGCAGCTTAGCTCAGGGTATATCCTACGAGCAGTACTTC.

The chain carries TRBV28 and TRBJ2-5, with 7 bases matching TRBD1. The CDR3 extends over 17 amino acids. J gave up 5 bases and V 2 bases, and 14 bases lay outside the gene matches. Per the germline V gene, CDR1 is MDHEN and CDR2 is SYDVKM. The CDR3 DNA reads as TGTGCCAGCAGTTTAGAGCTGGGACAGCCGAACAGTGAGACCCAGTACTTC. It yields the protein CASSLELGQPNSETQYF.

The CDR3 nucleotides are TGTGCCTGCACTAGCTCCTACGAGCAGTACTTC. Encoded protein: CACTSSYEQYF. The V gene is TRBV11-2, the J gene TRBJ2-7, with TRBD2 as a possible D gene (5 bases). V gave up 11 bases and J gave up 0 bases, with 8 bases separating them. This CDR3 is built from 11 residues. The V gene's germline CDR1 is SGHAT and CDR2 FQNNGV.

The chain uses TRBV18 and TRBJ2-2; a weak D match, TRBD1 (5 bases). The CDR3 length is 18 residues. V lost 5 bases and J lost 3, with 22 bases in between. The germline gives CDR1 KGHSH, CDR2 LQKENI. CDR3 nucleotides: TGTGCCAGCTCAGCCCAGGCAGGGCGCCCCGGGTACACCGGGGAGCTGTTTTTT. Encoded protein: CASSAQAGRPGYTGELFF.

The chain carries TRBV3-1 (or the pseudogene TRBV3-2) and TRBJ2-7, with a possible D match to TRBD1 (5 bases). CDR1 LGHDT and CDR2 YNNKEL come from the germline V gene (reference sequence). CDR3 length: 13 residues. The V and J ends lost 0 bases and 9 bases respectively, with 12 bases between them. CDR3 loop: CASSQDLQGGQYF. CDR3 nucleotides: TGTGCCAGCAGCCAAGATCTGCAGGGCGGGCAGTACTTC.

The genes are TRBV18 and TRBJ2-2, with D possibly being TRBD2 (6 bases). Trimming removed 3 bases at V and 0 bases at J, with 14 bases between. This CDR3 has 17 residues. The V gene's germline CDR1 is KGHSH and CDR2 LQKENI. The CDR3 nucleotides read TGTGCCAGCTCACCGGGACTGGTCGATGCGAACACCGGGGAGCTGTTTTTT. This sequence encodes CASSPGLVDANTGELFF.

V gene TRBV19 combines with J gene TRBJ1-5; D might be TRBD1 (6 bases). This CDR3 has 15 amino acids. Germline CDR1 and CDR2: LNHDA and SQIVND (reference sequence). Trimming took off 1 base at V and 2 bases at J, with 9 bases between the two ends. CDR3 in DNA: TGTGCCAGTAGTATAGGATACAGGGGCAATCAGCCCCAGCATTTT. As protein: CASSIGYRGNQPQHF.

This clone was recorded once. V gene TRBV4-1 combines with J gene TRBJ1-5; 7 bases align to TRBD1. Losses at the gene ends were 1 base for V and 9 bases for J; bases not matched to a gene: 6. The V gene's germline CDR1 is MGHRA and CDR2 YSYEKL. This CDR3 comprises 14 residues. The CDR3, as DNA: TGCGCCAGCAGCCAAGCTGCTCAGGGGGGGCCCCAGCATTTT. It codes for CASSQAAQGGPQHF.

The V and J genes are TRBV4-1 and TRBJ2-1, with 15 bases lining up with TRBD2. CDR3 length equals 19 residues. The germline V gene has CDR1 MGHRA and CDR2 YSYEKL. V lost 4 bases, J lost 7 bases, and 14 bases stayed unmatched. The CDR3 loop reads CASSREPGLAGGRGNEQFF. CDR3 nucleotide sequence: TGCGCCAGCAGCCGCGAGCCGGGACTAGCGGGGGGCCGGGGGAATGAGCAGTTCTTC.

As for this clone: One end of the junction is discordant with germline, which a read error may explain. This sequence joins TRBV2 and TRBJ2-7, with no clear D. The CDR3 length is 13 residues. CDR1 and CDR2 from the germline V gene are SNHLY and FYNNEI. CDR3 residues: CASREDMAYEQYF. The DNA for the CDR3 is TGTGCCAGCAGGGAAGACATGGCCTACGAGCAGTACTTC.

A single count supports this clone. The CDR3 spells CASSVGPDKEETQYF. The CDR3 DNA is TGTGCCAGCAGCGTAGGCCCCGACAAGGAAGAGACCCAGTACTTC. V and J are TRBV9 and TRBJ2-5; no firm D call. V dropped 0 bases and J dropped 3 bases, with 12 bases sitting between them. The CDR3 consists of 15 residues. Germline V CDR1 and CDR2: SGDLS, YYNGEE.

V usage is TRBV4-2 and J usage is TRBJ2-7, with unresolved D. The CDR3 is 13 amino acids. Germline assignment: CDR1 LGHNA and CDR2 YNFKEQ. The ends were cut back, 0 bases at V and 7 bases at J, with 10 bases in the middle. Here the CDR3 reads CASSQELAWEQYF. The CDR3, as DNA: TGTGCCAGCAGCCAAGAGTTAGCTTGGGAGCAGTACTTC.